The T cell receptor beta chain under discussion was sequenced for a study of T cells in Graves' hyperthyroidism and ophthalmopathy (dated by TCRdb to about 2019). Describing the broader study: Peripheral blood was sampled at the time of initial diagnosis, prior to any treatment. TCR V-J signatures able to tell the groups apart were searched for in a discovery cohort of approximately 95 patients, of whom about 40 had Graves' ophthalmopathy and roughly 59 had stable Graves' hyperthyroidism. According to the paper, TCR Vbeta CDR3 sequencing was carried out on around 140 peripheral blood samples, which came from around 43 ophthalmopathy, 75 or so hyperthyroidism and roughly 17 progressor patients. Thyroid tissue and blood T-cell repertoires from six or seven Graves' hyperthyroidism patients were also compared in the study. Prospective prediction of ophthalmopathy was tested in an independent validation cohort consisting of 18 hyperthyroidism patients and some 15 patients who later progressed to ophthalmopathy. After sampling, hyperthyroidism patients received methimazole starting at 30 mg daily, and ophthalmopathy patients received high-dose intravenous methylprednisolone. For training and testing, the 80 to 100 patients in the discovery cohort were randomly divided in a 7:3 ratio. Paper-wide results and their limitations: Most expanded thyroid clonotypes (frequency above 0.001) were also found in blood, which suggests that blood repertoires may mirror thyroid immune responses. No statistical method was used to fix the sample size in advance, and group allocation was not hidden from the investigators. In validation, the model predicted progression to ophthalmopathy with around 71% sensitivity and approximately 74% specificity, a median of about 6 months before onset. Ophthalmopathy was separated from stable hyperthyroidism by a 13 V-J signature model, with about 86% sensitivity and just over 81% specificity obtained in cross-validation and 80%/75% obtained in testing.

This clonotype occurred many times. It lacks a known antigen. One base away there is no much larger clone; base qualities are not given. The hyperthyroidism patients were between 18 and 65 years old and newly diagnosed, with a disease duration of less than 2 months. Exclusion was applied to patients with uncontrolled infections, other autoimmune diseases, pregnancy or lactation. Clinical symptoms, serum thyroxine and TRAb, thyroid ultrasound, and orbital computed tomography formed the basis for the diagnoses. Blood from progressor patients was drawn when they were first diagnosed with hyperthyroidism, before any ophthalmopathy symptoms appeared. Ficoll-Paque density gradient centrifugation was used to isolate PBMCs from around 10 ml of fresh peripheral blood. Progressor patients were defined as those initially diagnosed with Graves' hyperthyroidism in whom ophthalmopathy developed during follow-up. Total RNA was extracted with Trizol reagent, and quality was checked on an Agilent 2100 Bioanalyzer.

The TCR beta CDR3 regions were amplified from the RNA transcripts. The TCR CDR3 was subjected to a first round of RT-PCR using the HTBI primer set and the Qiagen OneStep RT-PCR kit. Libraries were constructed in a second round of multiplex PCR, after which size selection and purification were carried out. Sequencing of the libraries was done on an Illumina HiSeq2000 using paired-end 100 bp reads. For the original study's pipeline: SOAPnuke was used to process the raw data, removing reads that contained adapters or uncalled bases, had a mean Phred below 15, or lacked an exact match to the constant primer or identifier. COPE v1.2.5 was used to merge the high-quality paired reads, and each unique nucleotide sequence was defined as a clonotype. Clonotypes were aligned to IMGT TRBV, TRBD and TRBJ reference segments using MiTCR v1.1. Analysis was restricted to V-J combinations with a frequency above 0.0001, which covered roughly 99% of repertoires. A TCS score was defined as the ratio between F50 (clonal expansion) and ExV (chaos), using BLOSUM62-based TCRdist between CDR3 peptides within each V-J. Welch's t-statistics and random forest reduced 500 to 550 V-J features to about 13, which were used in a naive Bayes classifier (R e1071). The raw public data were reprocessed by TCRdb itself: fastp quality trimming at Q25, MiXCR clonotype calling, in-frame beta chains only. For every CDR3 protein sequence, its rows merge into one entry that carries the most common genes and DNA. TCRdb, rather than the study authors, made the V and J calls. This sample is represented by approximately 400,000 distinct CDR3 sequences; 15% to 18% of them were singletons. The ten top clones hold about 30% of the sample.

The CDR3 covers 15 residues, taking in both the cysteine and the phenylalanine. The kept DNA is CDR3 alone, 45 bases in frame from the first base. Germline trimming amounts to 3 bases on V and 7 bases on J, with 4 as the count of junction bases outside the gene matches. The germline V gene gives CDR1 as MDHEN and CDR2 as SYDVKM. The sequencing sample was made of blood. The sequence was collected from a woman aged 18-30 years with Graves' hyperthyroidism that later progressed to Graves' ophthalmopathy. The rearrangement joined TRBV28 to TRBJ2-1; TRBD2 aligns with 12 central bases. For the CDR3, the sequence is CASSFWLAGGNEQFF. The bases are TGTGCCAGCAGTTTCTGGCTAGCGGGAGGGAATGAGCAGTTCTTC.